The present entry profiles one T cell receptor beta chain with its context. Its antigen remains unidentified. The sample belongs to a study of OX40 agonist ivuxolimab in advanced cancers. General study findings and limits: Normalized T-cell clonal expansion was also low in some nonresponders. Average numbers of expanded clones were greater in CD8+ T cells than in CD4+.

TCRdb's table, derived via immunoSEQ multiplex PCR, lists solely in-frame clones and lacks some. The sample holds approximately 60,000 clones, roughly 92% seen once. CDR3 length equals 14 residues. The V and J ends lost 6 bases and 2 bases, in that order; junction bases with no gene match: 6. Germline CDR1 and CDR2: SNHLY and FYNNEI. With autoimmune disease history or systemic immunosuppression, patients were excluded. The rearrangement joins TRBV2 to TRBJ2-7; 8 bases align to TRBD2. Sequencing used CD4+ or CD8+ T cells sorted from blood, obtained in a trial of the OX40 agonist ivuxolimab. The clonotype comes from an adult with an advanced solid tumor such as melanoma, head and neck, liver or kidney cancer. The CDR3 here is CASRTSVGAYEQYF. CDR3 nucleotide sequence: TGTGCCAGCAGGACTAGCGTTGGGGCCTACGAGCAGTACTTC.